These 12 T cell receptor beta chains share one sample of origin, sequenced in a study of OX40 agonist ivuxolimab in advanced cancers. The data were produced by immunoSEQ multiplex PCR, yet TCRdb's version contains in-frame clones alone and is incomplete. The table shows some 45,000 clones, with approximately 84% occurring only once. The starting material was CD4+ or CD8+ T cells sorted from blood, obtained in a trial of the OX40 agonist ivuxolimab. The receptors originated from an adult with an advanced solid tumor such as melanoma, head and neck, liver or kidney cancer.

The genes are TRBV6-1 and TRBJ2-5, with TRBD1 as a possible D gene (6 bases). This CDR3 is built from 15 residues. V was pared by 5 bases and J by 9 bases, with 22 bases between. Germline V gene data show CDR1 as MNHNS and CDR2 as SASEGT. The CDR3 DNA reads as TGTGCCAGCAGTTTGGACACAGGGAACGCGGGTCCCCAGTACTTC. Translated, it gives CASSLDTGNAGPQYF.

The chain employs TRBV6-1 and TRBJ2-2; tentative D call: TRBD2 (7 bases). This CDR3 is 15 amino acids long. V was pared by 4 bases and J by 5 bases, with 14 bases between. Germline V gene sequence: CDR1 MNHNS, CDR2 SASEGT. CDR3 coding DNA: TGTGCCAGCAGTGGACCGGGGGGCCCGACCGGGGAGCTGTTTTTT. This translates into CASSGPGGPTGELFF.

This clone was recorded a few times. The CDR3, as DNA: TGTGCCAGCAGCCGCTCAGGGGCCCAGCTCGGCTATGGCTACACCTTC. Translating gives CASSRSGAQLGYGYTF. V is TRBV7-6 and J is TRBJ1-2; weak D call: TRBD1 (6 bases). This CDR3 contains 16 residues. V was shortened by 5 bases and J by 4 bases, with 20 bases between the two germline ends. CDR1 and CDR2 from the germline V gene are SGHVS and FNYEAQ.

The CDR3 region has the DNA TGTGCCAGCAGCTTGGCAGGAGGTAACTATGGCTACACCTTC. It specifies CASSLAGGNYGYTF. The chain joins TRBV5-4 to TRBJ1-2; no reliable D call. The CDR3 has 14 residues. Trimming removed 0 bases from V and 1 base from J, with 7 bases in between. In germline, CDR1 is SGHNT, CDR2 YYREEE (reference sequence).

The chain combines TRBV5-8 with TRBJ1-6, with TRBD1 as a possible D gene (6 bases). The CDR3 is 14 residues long. Trimming shortened V by 0 bases and J by 10 bases, and 11 bases separated the two germline ends. Germline CDR1 SGHTS, CDR2 YDEGEE. CDR3 bases: TGTGCCAGCAGCTTGGGGGGGCTTCGCTCACCCCTCCACTTT. Its translation is CASSLGGLRSPLHF.

V and J are TRBV6-4 and TRBJ2-1; 9 bases map to TRBD2. V trimming: 5 bases; J trimming: 7 bases; junction bases outside the gene matches: 9. CDR3 size: 15 residues. Germline V gene lookup returns CDR1 MRHNA and CDR2 SNTAGT. CDR3 nucleotides: TGTGCCAGCAGTCCTTCAGCGGGGGGCTTGAATGAGCAGTTCTTC. This codes for CASSPSAGGLNEQFF.

The count of this clone is one. V usage is TRBV20-1 and J usage is TRBJ2-5; D gene ambiguous. This CDR3 contains 10 residues. Germline CDR1 DFQATT, CDR2 SNEGSKA (reference sequence). The CDR3 DNA follows: TGCAGCCCCCGCGGAGAGACCCAGTACTTC. Translated, it gives CSPRGETQYF.

The chain has TRBV6-4 and TRBJ1-1; TRBD1 might be the D (5 bases). The V and J ends lost 4 bases and 7 bases respectively, with 10 bases between them. This CDR3 contains 12 residues. CDR1 MRHNA and CDR2 SNTAGT come from the germline V gene. CDR3 in DNA: TGTGCCAGCAGTGCCCTGGGGGGTGAAGCTTTCTTT. Amino acids: CASSALGGEAFF.

The chain joins TRBV5-1 to TRBJ1-1; 7 bases align to TRBD1. Trimming removed 4 bases from V and 1 base from J; junction bases left unmatched: 7. Per germline, CDR1 SGHRS and CDR2 YFSETQ. The CDR3 runs to 15 residues. CDR3 protein: CASSPTGEANTEAFF. CDR3 nucleotides: TGCGCCAGCAGCCCTACAGGGGAAGCGAACACTGAAGCTTTCTTT. Based on the CDR3 plus reference TRBV5-1 and TRBJ1-1, the full variable domain is KAGVTQTPRYLIKTRGQQVTLSCSPISGHRSVSWYQQTPGQGLQFLFEYFSETQRNKGNFPGRFSGRQFSNSRSEMNVSTLELGDSALYLCASSPTGEANTEAFFGQGTRLTVV.

This clone has more than one count but fewer than ten. The genes are TRBV30 and TRBJ2-7; 8 positions match TRBD2. Germline CDR1 GTSNPN, CDR2 SVGIG (reference sequence). The CDR3 contains 14 residues. The V gene end was trimmed by 5 bases and the J gene end by 3 bases; junction bases not matched to a gene: 9. CDR3 residues: CAWEAGGDRYEQYF. For the CDR3, the DNA is TGTGCCTGGGAGGCCGGGGGGGATCGCTACGAGCAGTACTTC.

This clone was seen a few times. The chain is built from TRBV18 and TRBJ1-3, with D unresolved. V was pared by 6 bases and J by 9 bases, with 15 bases between. CDR3 length equals 13 residues. Germline V gene sequence: CDR1 KGHSH, CDR2 LQKENI. DNA for the CDR3: TGTGCCAGCTCCGGGGATTCATATGTCACCATATATTTT. It yields the protein CASSGDSYVTIYF.

The rearrangement links TRBV5-1 to TRBJ2-7; TRBD2 matches at 11 bases. The CDR3 has 15 amino acids. Germline trimming cut 0 bases from V and 1 base from J; bases unmatched to any gene: 0. Per the germline V gene, CDR1 is SGHRS and CDR2 is YFSETQ. The CDR3 protein is CASSLGLAGSYEQYF. The DNA of the CDR3 is TGCGCCAGCAGCTTGGGACTAGCGGGATCCTACGAGCAGTACTTC.